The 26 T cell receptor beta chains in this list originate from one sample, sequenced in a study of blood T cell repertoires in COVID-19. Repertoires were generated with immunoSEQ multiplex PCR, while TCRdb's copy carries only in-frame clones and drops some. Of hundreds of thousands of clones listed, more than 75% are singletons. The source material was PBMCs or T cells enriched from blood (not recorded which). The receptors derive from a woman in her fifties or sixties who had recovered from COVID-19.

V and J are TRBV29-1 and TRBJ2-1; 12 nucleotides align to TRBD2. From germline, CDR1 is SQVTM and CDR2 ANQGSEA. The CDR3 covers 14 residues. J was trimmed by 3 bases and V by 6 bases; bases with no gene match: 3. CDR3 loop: CSVGLAGLYNEQFF. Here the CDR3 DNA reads TGCAGCGTCGGACTAGCGGGACTCTACAATGAGCAGTTCTTC.

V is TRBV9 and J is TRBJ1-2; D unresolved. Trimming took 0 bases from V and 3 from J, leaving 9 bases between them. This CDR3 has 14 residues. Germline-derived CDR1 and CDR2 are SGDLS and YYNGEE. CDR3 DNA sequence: TGTGCCAGCAGCGTAGGTCTAGAAGACTATGGCTACACCTTC. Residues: CASSVGLEDYGYTF.

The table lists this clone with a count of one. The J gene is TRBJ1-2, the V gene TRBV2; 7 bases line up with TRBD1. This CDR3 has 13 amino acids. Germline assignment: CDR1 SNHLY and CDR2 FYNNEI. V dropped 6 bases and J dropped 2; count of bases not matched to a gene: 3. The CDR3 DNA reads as TGTGCCAGCAGAGGGGACAGCAACTATGGCTACACCTTC. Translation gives CASRGDSNYGYTF. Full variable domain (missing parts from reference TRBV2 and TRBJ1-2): EPEVTQTPSHQVTQMGQEVILRCVPISNHLYFYWYRQILGQKVEFLVSFYNNEISEKSEIFDDQFSVERPDGSNFTLKIRSTKLEDSAMYFCASRGDSNYGYTFGSGTRLTVV.

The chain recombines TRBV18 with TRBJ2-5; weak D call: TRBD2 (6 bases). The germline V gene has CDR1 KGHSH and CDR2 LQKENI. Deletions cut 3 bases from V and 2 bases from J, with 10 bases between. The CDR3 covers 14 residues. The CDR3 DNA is TGTGCCAGCTCACCGGCGGGACTGCAAGAGACCCAGTACTTC. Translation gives CASSPAGLQETQYF.

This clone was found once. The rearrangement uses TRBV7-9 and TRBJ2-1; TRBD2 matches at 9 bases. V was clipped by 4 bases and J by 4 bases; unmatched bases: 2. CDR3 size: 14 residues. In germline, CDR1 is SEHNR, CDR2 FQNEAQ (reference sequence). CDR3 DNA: TGTGCCAGCAGCTCCAGCGGGGGGTACAATGAGCAGTTCTTC. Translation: CASSSSGGYNEQFF.

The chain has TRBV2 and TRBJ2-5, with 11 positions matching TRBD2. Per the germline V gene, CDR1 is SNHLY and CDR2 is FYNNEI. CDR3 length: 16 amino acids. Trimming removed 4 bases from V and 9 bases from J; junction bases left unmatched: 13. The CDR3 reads CASSGQASGRLLAQYF. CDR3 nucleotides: TGTGCCAGCAGTGGACAGGCTAGCGGGAGGCTCTTGGCCCAGTACTTC.

CDR3 sequence reads: CASIGQGAGGYTF. CDR3 nucleotide sequence: TGTGCCAGCATTGGACAGGGGGCAGGTGGCTACACCTTC. V and J are TRBV27 and TRBJ1-2; 11 nucleotides align to TRBD1. The CDR3 consists of 13 residues. Germline V gene lookup returns CDR1 MNHEY and CDR2 SMNVEV (reference sequence). J gave up 7 bases and V 7 bases, and 5 bases lay outside the gene matches.

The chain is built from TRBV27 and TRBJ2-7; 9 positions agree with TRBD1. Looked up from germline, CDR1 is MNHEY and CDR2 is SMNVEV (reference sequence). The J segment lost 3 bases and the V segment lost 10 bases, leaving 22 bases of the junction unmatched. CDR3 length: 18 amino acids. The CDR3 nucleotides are TGTGCCACCCGGGAGTCTGGGACAGGGTATAGGTTTAGCTACGAGCAGTACTTC. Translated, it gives CATRESGTGYRFSYEQYF.

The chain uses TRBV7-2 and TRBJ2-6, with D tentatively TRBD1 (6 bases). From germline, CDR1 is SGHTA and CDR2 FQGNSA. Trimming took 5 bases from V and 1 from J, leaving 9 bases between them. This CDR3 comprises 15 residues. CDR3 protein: CASSLRGSGANVLTF. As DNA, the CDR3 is TGTGCCAGCAGCCTCAGGGGATCTGGGGCCAACGTCCTGACTTTC.

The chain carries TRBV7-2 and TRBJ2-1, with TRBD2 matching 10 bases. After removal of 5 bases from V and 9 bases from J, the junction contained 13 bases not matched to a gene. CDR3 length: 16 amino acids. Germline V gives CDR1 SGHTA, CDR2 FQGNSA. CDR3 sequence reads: CASSRRASGSTVEQFF. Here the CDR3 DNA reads TGTGCCAGCAGCCGCCGTGCTAGCGGGAGTACGGTTGAGCAGTTCTTC.

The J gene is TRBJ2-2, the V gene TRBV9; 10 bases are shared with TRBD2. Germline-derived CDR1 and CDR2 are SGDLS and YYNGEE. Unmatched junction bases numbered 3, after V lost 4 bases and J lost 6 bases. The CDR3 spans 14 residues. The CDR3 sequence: CASSLGLAAGELFF. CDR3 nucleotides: TGTGCCAGCAGCTTAGGACTAGCGGCCGGGGAGCTGTTTTTT.

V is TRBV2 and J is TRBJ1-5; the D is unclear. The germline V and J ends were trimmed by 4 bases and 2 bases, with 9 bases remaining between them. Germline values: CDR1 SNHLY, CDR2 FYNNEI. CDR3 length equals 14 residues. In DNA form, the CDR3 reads TGTGCCAGCAGTGGGCCAGGTGGCAATCAGCCCCAGCATTTT. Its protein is CASSGPGGNQPQHF.

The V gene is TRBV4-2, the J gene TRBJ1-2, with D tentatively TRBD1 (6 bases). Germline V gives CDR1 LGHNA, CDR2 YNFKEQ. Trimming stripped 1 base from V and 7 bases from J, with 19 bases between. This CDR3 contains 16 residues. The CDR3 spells CASSQALSIQGPGYTF. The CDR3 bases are TGTGCCAGCAGCCAAGCCCTTTCCATCCAGGGGCCTGGCTACACCTTC.

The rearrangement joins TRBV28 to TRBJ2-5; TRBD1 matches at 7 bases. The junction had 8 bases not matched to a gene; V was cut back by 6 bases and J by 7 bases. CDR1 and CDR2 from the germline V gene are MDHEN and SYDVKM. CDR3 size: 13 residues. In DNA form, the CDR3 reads TGTGCCAGCAGAGGACAGGCCCGGGGGACCCAGTACTTC. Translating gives CASRGQARGTQYF.

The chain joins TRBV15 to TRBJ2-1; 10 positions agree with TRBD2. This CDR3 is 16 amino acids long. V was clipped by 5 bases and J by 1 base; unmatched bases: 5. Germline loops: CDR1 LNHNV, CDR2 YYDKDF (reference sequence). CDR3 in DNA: TGTGCCACCAGCGTAGGGACTAGCGATTCCTACAATGAGCAGTTCTTC. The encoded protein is CATSVGTSDSYNEQFF.

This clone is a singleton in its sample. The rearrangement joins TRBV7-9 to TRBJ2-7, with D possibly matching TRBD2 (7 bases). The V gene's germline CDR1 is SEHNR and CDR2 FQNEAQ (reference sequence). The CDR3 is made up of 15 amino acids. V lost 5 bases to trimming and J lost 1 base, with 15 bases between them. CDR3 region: CASSQRGRGSYEQYF. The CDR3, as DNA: TGTGCCAGCAGCCAACGGGGGCGGGGGTCCTACGAGCAGTACTTC.

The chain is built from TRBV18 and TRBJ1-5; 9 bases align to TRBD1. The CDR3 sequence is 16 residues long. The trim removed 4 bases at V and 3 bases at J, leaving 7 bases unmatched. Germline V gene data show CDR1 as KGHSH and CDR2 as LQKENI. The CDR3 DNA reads TGTGCCAGCTCACTCTCCGGGACAGGGAACAATCAGCCCCAGCATTTT. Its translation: CASSLSGTGNNQPQHF.

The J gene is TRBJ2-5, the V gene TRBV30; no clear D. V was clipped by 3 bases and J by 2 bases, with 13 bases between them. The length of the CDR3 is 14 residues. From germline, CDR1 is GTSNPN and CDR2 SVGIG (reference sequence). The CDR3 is CAWRAPGGQETQYF. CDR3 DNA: TGTGCCTGGAGGGCCCCGGGTGGGCAAGAGACCCAGTACTTC. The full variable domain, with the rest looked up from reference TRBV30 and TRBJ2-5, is SQTIHQWPATLVQPVGSPLSLECTVEGTSNPNLYWYRQAAGRGLQLLFYSVGIGQISSEVPQNLSASRPQDRQFILSSKKLLLSDSGFYLCAWRAPGGQETQYFGPGTRLLVL.

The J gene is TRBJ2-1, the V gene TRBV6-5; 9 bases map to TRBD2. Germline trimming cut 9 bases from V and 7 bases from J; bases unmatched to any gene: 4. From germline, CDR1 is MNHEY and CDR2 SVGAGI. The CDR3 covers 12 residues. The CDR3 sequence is CASSGSGNEQFF. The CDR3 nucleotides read TGTGCCAGTAGCGGGAGTGGGAATGAGCAGTTCTTC.

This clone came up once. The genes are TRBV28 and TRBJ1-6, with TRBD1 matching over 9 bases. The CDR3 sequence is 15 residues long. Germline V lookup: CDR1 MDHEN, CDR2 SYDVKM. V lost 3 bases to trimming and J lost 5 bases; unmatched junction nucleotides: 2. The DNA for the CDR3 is TGTGCCAGCAGTTTTGGACAGGGGCATAATTCACCCCTCCACTTT. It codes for CASSFGQGHNSPLHF.

CDR3 loop: CASSQAPSVYNEQFF. In nucleotides, the CDR3 is TGTGCCAGCAGCCAAGCTCCTAGCGTTTATAATGAGCAGTTCTTC. This chain joins TRBV4-2 and TRBJ2-1; possible D gene TRBD2, 6 bases. The ends were cut back, 1 base at V and 7 bases at J, with 14 bases in the middle. This CDR3 has 15 amino acids. Germline V lookup: CDR1 LGHNA, CDR2 YNFKEQ.

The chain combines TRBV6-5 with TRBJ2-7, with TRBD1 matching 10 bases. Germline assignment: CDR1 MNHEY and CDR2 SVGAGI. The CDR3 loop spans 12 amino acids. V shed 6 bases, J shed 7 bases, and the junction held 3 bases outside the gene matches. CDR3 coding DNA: TGTGCCAGCAGGTCGGGACAGGGGGAGCAGTACTTC. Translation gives CASRSGQGEQYF.

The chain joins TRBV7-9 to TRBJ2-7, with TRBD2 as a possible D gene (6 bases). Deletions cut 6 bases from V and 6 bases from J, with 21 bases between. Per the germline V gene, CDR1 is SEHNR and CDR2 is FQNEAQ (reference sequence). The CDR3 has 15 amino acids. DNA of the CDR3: TGTGCCAGCAGAATCCTGGCCGGGGGTCGGGGCGAGCAGTACTTC. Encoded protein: CASRILAGGRGEQYF.

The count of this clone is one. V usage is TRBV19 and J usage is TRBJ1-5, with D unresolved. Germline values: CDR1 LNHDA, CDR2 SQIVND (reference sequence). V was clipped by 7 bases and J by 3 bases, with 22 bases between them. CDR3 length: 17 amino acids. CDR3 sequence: CASTPVDSCCTNQPQHF. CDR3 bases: TGTGCCAGTACCCCCGTGGACTCTTGCTGCACCAATCAGCCCCAGCATTTT.

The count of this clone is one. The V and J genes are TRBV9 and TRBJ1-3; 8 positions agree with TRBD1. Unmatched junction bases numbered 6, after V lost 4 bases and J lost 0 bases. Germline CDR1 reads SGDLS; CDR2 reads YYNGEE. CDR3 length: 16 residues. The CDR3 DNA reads TGTGCCAGCAGCCCCCGTACAGGGGGCTCTGGAAACACCATATATTTT. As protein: CASSPRTGGSGNTIYF. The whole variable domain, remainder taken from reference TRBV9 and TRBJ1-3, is DSGVTQTPKHLITATGQRVTLRCSPRSGDLSVYWYQQSLDQGLQFLIQYYNGEERAKGNILERFSAQQFPDLHSELNLSSLELGDSALYFCASSPRTGGSGNTIYFGEGSWLTVV.

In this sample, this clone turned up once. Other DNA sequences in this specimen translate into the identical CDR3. The CDR3 reads CAISGDRGNTEAFF. For the CDR3, the DNA is TGTGCCATCAGTGGGGACAGGGGAAACACTGAAGCTTTCTTT. This rearrangement joins TRBV10-3 to TRBJ1-1; 10 nucleotides line up with TRBD1. There are 14 residues in the CDR3. Germline trimming cut 4 bases from V and 2 bases from J; bases unmatched to any gene: 1. The germline V gene has CDR1 ENHRY and CDR2 SYGVKD.